The rows below give T cell receptor beta chains drawn from one sample of a study of post-analysis software for immune sequencing data. TCRdb reprocessed the PCR reads via MiXCR and lists one record per CDR3 protein. The table lists around 180,000 distinct CDR3 sequences, 30% of them singletons. The source material was blood. These receptors were taken from a girl between 10 and 17 years old with multiple sclerosis. CDR3s include the opening cysteine and the closing phenylalanine or tryptophan. The D gene is left open where the match is weak. Where a row states a size, it is once, few, many or the class of an expanded clone; other rows omit it.

TRBJ2-7	many	TRBV6-5	NA	CASSSGTGPADYEQYF	TGTGCCAGCAGTTCGGGGACGGGCCCGGCTGATTACGAGCAGTACTTC
TRBJ2-1	NA	TRBV5-1	TRBD2	CAGSSSGAYNEQFF	TGCGCCGGCAGCTCTAGCGGGGCCTACAATGAGCAGTTCTTC
TRBJ2-5	many	TRBV18	NA	CASSPEEETQYF	TGTGCCAGCTCACCAGAAGAAGAGACCCAGTACTTC
TRBJ1-1	few	TRBV20-1	NA	CSAIRQANTEAFF	TGCAGTGCGATCCGGCAGGCGAACACTGAAGCTTTCTTT
TRBJ2-1	NA	TRBV20-1	NA	CSARVRVRNEQFF	TGCAGTGCTAGGGTGAGGGTTCGCAATGAGCAGTTCTTC
TRBJ2-1	once	TRBV6-5	TRBD2	CASKPSGGATGNEQFF	TGTGCCAGCAAACCTAGCGGGGGGGCCACGGGCAATGAGCAGTTCTTC
TRBJ2-3	NA	TRBV12-3/TRBV12-4	NA	CASSFIGRTSTDTQYF	TGTGCCAGCAGTTTCATTGGAAGGACTAGCACAGATACGCAGTATTTT
TRBJ1-4	once	TRBV12-3/TRBV12-4	NA	CTSSFGGELFF	TGTACCAGCAGTTTTGGAGGGGAACTGTTTTTT
TRBJ1-5	NA	TRBV29-1	TRBD1	CSVGTGTDTQPQHF	TGCAGCGTAGGGACAGGTACAGATACTCAGCCCCAGCATTTT
TRBJ1-2	few	TRBV28	NA	CASRAWTDYGYTF	TGTGCCAGCAGGGCTTGGACAGACTATGGCTACACCTTC
TRBJ2-7	medium-sized	TRBV2	NA	CASSEPQGSSYEQYF	TGTGCCAGCAGTGAACCCCAGGGATCATCCTACGAGCAGTACTTC
TRBJ2-5	few	TRBV18	NA	CAGSPPQGWETQYF	TGTGCCGGCTCACCACCTCAGGGTTGGGAGACCCAGTACTTC
TRBJ1-5	NA	TRBV12-3/TRBV12-4	NA	CASSSTGAADQPQHF	TGTGCCAGCAGTTCCACGGGGGCTGCGGATCAGCCCCAGCATTTT
TRBJ1-2	many	TRBV12-3/TRBV12-4	NA	CASSFLGAQVGYTF	TGTGCCAGCAGTTTTCTGGGGGCTCAGGTGGGCTACACCTTC
TRBJ2-1	few	TRBV7-2	NA	CASSLFRGDNQQFF	TGTGCCAGCAGCTTATTCCGGGGTGACAATCAGCAGTTCTTC
TRBJ2-1	many	TRBV7-9	TRBD2	CASSSRLAGGPYNEQFF	TGTGCCAGCAGCTCGCGACTAGCGGGAGGGCCATACAATGAGCAGTTCTTC
TRBJ2-5	NA	TRBV24-1	NA	CATSDSAEYQETQYF	TGTGCCACCAGTGATTCGGCGGAGTACCAAGAGACCCAGTACTTC
TRBJ2-3	many	TRBV7-2	TRBD2	CASKEGGRIADTQYF	TGTGCCAGCAAGGAGGGCGGGAGGATAGCAGATACGCAGTATTTT
TRBJ1-1	NA	TRBV10-2	TRBD1	CASNNPREGALNTEAFF	TGCGCCAGCAACAATCCCAGGGAGGGGGCTTTGAACACTGAAGCTTTCTTT
TRBJ2-7	many	TRBV9	NA	CASSVGDGVVYEQYF	TGTGCCAGCAGCGTAGGGGACGGGGTAGTTTACGAGCAGTACTTC
TRBJ2-3	once	TRBV5-1	TRBD2	CASSLWSSGGASTDTQYF	TGCGCCAGCAGCTTATGGTCTAGCGGGGGGGCTAGCACAGATACGCAGTATTTT
TRBJ1-4	many	TRBV15	NA	CATHFKGERLFF	TGTGCCACCCACTTTAAGGGAGAGAGGCTGTTTTTT
TRBJ2-1	few	TRBV7-8	NA	CASSLAGPEEGWSNEQFF	TGTGCCAGCAGCTTAGCTGGCCCCGAAGAGGGATGGTCGAATGAGCAGTTCTTC